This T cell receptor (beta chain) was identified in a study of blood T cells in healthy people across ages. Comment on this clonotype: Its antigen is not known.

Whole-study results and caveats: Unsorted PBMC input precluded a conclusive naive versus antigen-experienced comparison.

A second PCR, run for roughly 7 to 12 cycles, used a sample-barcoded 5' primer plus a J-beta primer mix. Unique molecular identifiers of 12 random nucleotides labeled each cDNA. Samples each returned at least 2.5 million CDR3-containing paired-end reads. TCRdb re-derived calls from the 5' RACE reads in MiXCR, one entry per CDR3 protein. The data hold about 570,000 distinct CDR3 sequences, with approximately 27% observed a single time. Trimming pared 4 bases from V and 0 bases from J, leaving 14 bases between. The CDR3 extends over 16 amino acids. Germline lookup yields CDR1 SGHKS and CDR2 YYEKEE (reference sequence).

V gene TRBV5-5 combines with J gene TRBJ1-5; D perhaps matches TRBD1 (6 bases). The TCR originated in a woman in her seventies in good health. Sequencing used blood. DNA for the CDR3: TGTGCCAGCAGCGGGAGGCCAGGGGATAGCAATCAGCCCCAGCATTTT. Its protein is CASSGRPGDSNQPQHF.